This T cell receptor (beta chain) was found in a study of technical replicates of blood from a few donors. The table came from immunoSEQ multiplex PCR; TCRdb's copy has only in-frame clones and leaves some out. The table records 65,000 to 95,000 clones, 95% to 97% of them present only once. Germline V gene sequence: CDR1 MNHNS, CDR2 SASEGT. Trimming at V came to 7 bases and at J to 5 bases, leaving 5 bases not matched to a gene. CDR3 length: 14 amino acids. The genes are TRBV6-1 and TRBJ2-3, with 11 positions matching TRBD2. The sequenced sample consisted of T cells isolated from PBMCs. The origin of this receptor is a human donor in good health. CDR3 amino acids: CASISGRGIDTQYF. For the CDR3, the DNA is TGTGCCAGCATTAGCGGGAGGGGGATAGATACGCAGTATTTT.